Listed below are T cell receptor beta chains from one sample, sequenced in a study of blood T cell repertoires in COVID-19. The repertoire was sequenced with immunoSEQ multiplex PCR; TCRdb's copy has only in-frame clones and lacks some. This table holds fewer than 75,000 clones, around 84% found once. The sequencing sample was made of peripheral blood. The receptors originated from a man over 45 with active COVID-19. Both conserved end residues are part of each CDR3. A D gene is named only where the DNA matches it firmly. The size of a clone is reported for some rows only, either as once, few or many, or as a class for expanded clones.

DNA: TGTGCCAGCAGCGTAGACTCAGGGTATCAGCAGTACTTC
CDR3: CASSVDSGYQQYF
size: -
V: TRBV9
D: -
J: TRBJ2-7

DNA: TGTGCCAGCAGCCCTCTTAACACAGATACGCAGTATTTT
CDR3: CASSPLNTDTQYF
size: -
V: TRBV7-9
D: -
J: TRBJ2-3

DNA: TGCGCCAGCAGCCAAGATTGGCAGGCGGGGAACACTGAAGCTTTCTTT
CDR3: CASSQDWQAGNTEAFF
size: -
V: TRBV4-1
D: -
J: TRBJ1-1

DNA: TGTGCCAGCAGCCCCACCCGACACAAGAACACCGGGGAGCTGTTTTTT
CDR3: CASSPTRHKNTGELFF
size: -
V: TRBV11-2
D: -
J: TRBJ2-2

DNA: TGTGCCTGCACGTCGGGGGGTACTGAAGCTTTCTTT
CDR3: CACTSGGTEAFF
size: -
V: TRBV3-1/TRBV3-2
D: -
J: TRBJ1-1

DNA: TGTGCCAGTAGTGGACAGGGAGACAATCAGCCCCAGCATTTT
CDR3: CASSGQGDNQPQHF
size: once
V: TRBV19
D: TRBD1
J: TRBJ1-5

DNA: TGTGCCAGCAGTGAAAGGCTAGCGGCGAACAATGAGCAGTTCTTC
CDR3: CASSERLAANNEQFF
size: -
V: TRBV2
D: TRBD2
J: TRBJ2-1

DNA: TGCACCAGCAGCGGCCTCGGGGGACAGCAGGGCTATGAGCAGTTCTTC
CDR3: CTSSGLGGQQGYEQFF
size: -
V: TRBV1
D: -
J: TRBJ2-1

DNA: TGTGCCAGCTCAGCTTACAGGGACACCGGGGAGCTGTTTTTT
CDR3: CASSAYRDTGELFF
size: -
V: TRBV18
D: -
J: TRBJ2-2

DNA: TGTGCCAGCAGCCAACTAGCGGGAGCGGAGCAGTTCTTC
CDR3: CASSQLAGAEQFF
size: -
V: TRBV3-1/TRBV3-2
D: TRBD2
J: TRBJ2-1

DNA: TGTGCCAGTACGGGAAGACTGTACAATGAGCAGTTCTTC
CDR3: CASTGRLYNEQFF
size: -
V: TRBV19
D: -
J: TRBJ2-1

DNA: TGTGCCAGCAGCGCCGACTCTAGCGGGGGGCTTTACAATGAGCAGTTCTTC
CDR3: CASSADSSGGLYNEQFF
size: -
V: TRBV9
D: TRBD2
J: TRBJ2-1

DNA: TGTGCCAGCAGCCAAGAAGGGCTAGCGGGGGGTGGCACCGGGGAGCTGTTTTTT
CDR3: CASSQEGLAGGGTGELFF
size: -
V: TRBV3-1/TRBV3-2
D: TRBD2
J: TRBJ2-2

DNA: TGTGCCAGCAGTGAAGCGGGACCGGGACTAGCGGGGAACAATGAGCAGTTCTTC
CDR3: CASSEAGPGLAGNNEQFF
size: -
V: TRBV2
D: TRBD2
J: TRBJ2-1

DNA: TGTGCCAGCAGCTCCGAGATGTTAGAAAAACTGTTTTTT
CDR3: CASSSEMLEKLFF
size: -
V: TRBV5-5
D: -
J: TRBJ1-4

DNA: TGTGCCAGCAGCGTAGGAGGGACAGGGGCGACTGAAGCTTTCTTT
CDR3: CASSVGGTGATEAFF
size: -
V: TRBV9
D: TRBD1
J: TRBJ1-1

DNA: TGTGCCAGCAGCCCAACCAGGGGGAGTCATGAGCAGTTCTTC
CDR3: CASSPTRGSHEQFF
size: -
V: TRBV3-1/TRBV3-2
D: TRBD1
J: TRBJ2-1

DNA: TGTGCCATCACCCCGACAGAGAACACTGAAGCTTTCTTT
CDR3: CAITPTENTEAFF
size: -
V: TRBV10-3
D: -
J: TRBJ1-1

DNA: TGTGCCAGCAGTTACTCGAGGACAAACTATGGCTACACCTTC
CDR3: CASSYSRTNYGYTF
size: -
V: TRBV6-5
D: -
J: TRBJ1-2

DNA: TGTGCCAGCAGCCACAGCGGGAGGGTCGGGGAGCTGTTTTTT
CDR3: CASSHSGRVGELFF
size: -
V: TRBV3-1/TRBV3-2
D: TRBD2
J: TRBJ2-2

DNA: TGTGCCAGCAGCTTTAGCGTAAACGGGGAGCTGTTTTTT
CDR3: CASSFSVNGELFF
size: -
V: TRBV7-9
D: -
J: TRBJ2-2

DNA: TGTGCCAGCTCATCGACAGGGGATGAAAAACTGTTTTTT
CDR3: CASSSTGDEKLFF
size: -
V: TRBV18
D: TRBD1
J: TRBJ1-4

DNA: TGTGCCAGCAGCTTAGAGGTATCCAGGGGAGGCTACACCTTC
CDR3: CASSLEVSRGGYTF
size: -
V: TRBV7-2
D: -
J: TRBJ1-2

DNA: TGCGCCAGCAGCTTGGAGGGGACACGGAACACTGAAGCTTTCTTT
CDR3: CASSLEGTRNTEAFF
size: -
V: TRBV5-1
D: -
J: TRBJ1-1

DNA: TGTGCCAGCAGCTTGGACAGGGGTGGGAATGAAAAACTGTTTTTT
CDR3: CASSLDRGGNEKLFF
size: -
V: TRBV5-4
D: TRBD1
J: TRBJ1-4

DNA: TGTGCCAGCAGTGGACAGGGGGCGCTTGTGTCTGGCTACACCTTC
CDR3: CASSGQGALVSGYTF
size: -
V: TRBV2
D: TRBD1
J: TRBJ1-2

DNA: TGCGCCAGCAGTCAACACAGGGACGGAACTGAAGCTTTCTTT
CDR3: CASSQHRDGTEAFF
size: once
V: TRBV10-1
D: -
J: TRBJ1-1

DNA: TGTGCCAGCAGTAGGGAGAGGCGCACAGATACGCAGTATTTT
CDR3: CASSRERRTDTQYF
size: -
V: TRBV13
D: -
J: TRBJ2-3

DNA: TGTGCCAGCTCACCACAGCCTGTTCAGGGGGACTATGGCTACACCTTC
CDR3: CASSPQPVQGDYGYTF
size: -
V: TRBV18
D: TRBD1
J: TRBJ1-2

DNA: TGTGCCAGCTCACTCCTCGACATCTCTGGGGCCAACGTCCTGACTTTC
CDR3: CASSLLDISGANVLTF
size: -
V: TRBV18
D: -
J: TRBJ2-6

DNA: TGCGCCAGCAGCCAAGGGGCAGGGGGCGTCAGCTATGGCTACACCTTC
CDR3: CASSQGAGGVSYGYTF
size: -
V: TRBV4-1
D: TRBD1
J: TRBJ1-2

DNA: TGCGCCAGCATGGGGGCGGGGGCCCTCACCGGGGAGCTGTTTTTT
CDR3: CASMGAGALTGELFF
size: -
V: TRBV10-2
D: -
J: TRBJ2-2